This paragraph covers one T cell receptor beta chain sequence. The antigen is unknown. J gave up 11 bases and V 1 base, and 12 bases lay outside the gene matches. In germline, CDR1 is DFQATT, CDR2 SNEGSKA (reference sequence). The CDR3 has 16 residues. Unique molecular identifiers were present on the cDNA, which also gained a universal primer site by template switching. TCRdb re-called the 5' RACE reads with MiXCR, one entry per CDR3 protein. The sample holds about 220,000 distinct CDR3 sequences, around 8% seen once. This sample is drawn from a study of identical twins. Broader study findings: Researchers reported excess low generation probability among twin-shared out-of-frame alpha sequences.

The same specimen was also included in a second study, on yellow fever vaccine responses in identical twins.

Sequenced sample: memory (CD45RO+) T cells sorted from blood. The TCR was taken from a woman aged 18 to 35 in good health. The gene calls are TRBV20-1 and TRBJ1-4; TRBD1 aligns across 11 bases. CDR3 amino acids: CSARGPQPGQGVKLFF. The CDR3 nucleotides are TGCAGTGCTAGAGGCCCCCAGCCGGGACAGGGGGTGAAACTGTTTTTT.